The next 5 T cell receptor beta chains were all read from a single sample in a study of CD8+ T cells in alopecia areata. Extraction of RNA preceded its reverse transcription into cDNA, which served as the sequencing template. Data came from immunoSEQ multiplex PCR; TCRdb stores just in-frame clones and leaves some out. Reported are approximately 110,000 clones, none seen only once; the ten largest carry around 19%. Input material: lesional skin. The source of these receptors is a C3H/HeJ mouse with alopecia areata. As its MHC haplotype, the strain has H2-k.

This clone has only a few counts. Each gene name is a mouse one. The sequence runs out 4 residues before the end of the CDR3; the remainder is reconstructed from the germline J gene. The rearrangement links TRBV19 to TRBJ2-3; 7 positions match TRBD1. Germline V gives CDR1 FNHDT, CDR2 SITEND (reference sequence). The CDR3 runs 16 residues. V shed 4 bases and J 0 bases; nucleotides not matched to a gene: 8. Incomplete CDR3 DNA: TGTGCCAGCAGTCCTGGGACAGAAACTAGTGCAGAA. Translation: CASSPGTETSAE. Given in full, the CDR3 is CASSPGTETSAETLYF. Full variable domain (remainder filled in from reference TRBV19 and TRBJ2-3): GGIITQTPKFLIGQEGQKLTLKCQQNFNHDTMYWYRQDSGKGLRLIYYSITENDLQKGDLSEGYDASREKKSSFSLTVTSAQKNEMAVFLCASSPGTETSAETLYFGSGTRLTVL.

This clone has only a few counts. Mouse gene names and germline throughout. The read comes to an end 4 residues before the CDR3 does, leaving the germline J gene to fill in the end. The V and J genes are TRBV17 and TRBJ2-7, with 10 bases aligning to TRBD2. This CDR3 region has 15 residues. The germline gives CDR1 MNHDT, CDR2 YYDKIL. CDR3 residues: CASSRAGGALYEQYF. The CDR3 DNA, read in part, is TGTGCTAGCAGTAGAGCTGGGGGGGCGCTTTAT.

This clone showed up many times. The genes are named according to mouse. The CDR3 end lies 4 residues beyond the end of the read and is filled in from the germline J gene. The chain employs TRBV13-3 and TRBJ1-1; 12 positions agree with TRBD1. There are 13 residues in the CDR3. Germline-derived CDR1 and CDR2 are NNHDY and SYVADS. Here the CDR3 reads CASSRDRGREVFF. CDR3 DNA (partial): TGTGCCAGCAGCAGGGACAGGGGGCGA.

About this clone itself: Mouse gene names and germline throughout. The read ends 4 residues shy of where the CDR3 ends; the end is completed using the germline J gene. This chain joins TRBV13-3 and TRBJ1-2; D is ambiguous. Germline V gene lookup returns CDR1 NNHDY and CDR2 SYVADS. V shed 0 bases and J shed 0 bases, with 9 bases lying between them. The CDR3 totals 15 residues. CDR3 loop: CASSDAANPNSDYTF. CDR3 bases read: TGTGCCAGCAGTGATGCAGCAAACCCAAACTCC.

This clone was observed at least ten times. Genes and germline are mouse. Read coverage stops 4 residues before the CDR3 terminus; the germline J gene supplies the remainder. The rearrangement links TRBV13-3 to TRBJ1-2; weak D call: TRBD1 (6 bases). CDR1 and CDR2 from the germline V gene are NNHDY and SYVADS. The CDR3 runs 16 residues. The ends were cut back, 1 base at V and 2 bases at J, with 15 bases in the middle. The DNA read from the CDR3 is TGTGCCAGCAGTGATCGGGGGAAGGGGGATAACTCC. This translates into CASSDRGKGDNS. The CDR3 in full is CASSDRGKGDNSDYTF.